This section outlines one TCR beta chain sequence together with its context. The data were taken from a study of blood T cell repertoires in COVID-19. On the study more broadly: Both acute and convalescent COVID-19 samples were obtained from the United States, Italy and Spain. Sample material is recorded as cDNA or gDNA derived from T cells, B-cell-depleted T cells, or PBMCs.

V dropped 1 base and J dropped 4; count of bases not matched to a gene: 4. Germline assignment: CDR1 MGHRA and CDR2 YSYEKL. The CDR3 extends over 15 amino acids. In the original analysis: By means of reference gene primer amplification, nucleated cell counts were estimated. This table comes from immunoSEQ multiplex PCR, and its TCRdb copy is limited to in-frame clones, with some not included. The V and J calls and clone size come from that table; D and trimming were worked out from the DNA. The table shows 200,000 or so clones, with about 90% occurring only once. The sequence was collected from a woman between 55 and 75 years old with acute or convalescent COVID-19. The rearrangement uses TRBV4-1 and TRBJ2-3, with 8 bases fitting TRBD2. Sequenced: peripheral blood. The CDR3 sequence: CASSQVGLVADTQYF. The CDR3 bases are TGCGCCAGCAGCCAAGTGGGACTAGTCGCAGATACGCAGTATTTT.